A selection of T cell receptor beta chains follows, all from one sample in a study of OX40 agonist ivuxolimab in advanced cancers. The assay was immunoSEQ multiplex PCR, and TCRdb's table has in-frame clones only and misses some. This table holds approximately 60,000 clones, 81% found once. Sample: CD4+ or CD8+ T cells sorted from blood, taken in a trial of the OX40 agonist ivuxolimab. The receptors here all came from an adult with an advanced solid tumor such as melanoma, head and neck, liver or kidney cancer. Both conserved end residues are part of each CDR3. A D gene is named only where the DNA matches it firmly. Clone size is shown for a subset of rows, as once, few, many or a class of expanded clone.

D gene | J gene | V gene | clone size | CDR3 protein | CDR3 DNA
- | TRBJ2-5 | TRBV5-6 | - | CASSSVFAEETQYF | TGTGCCAGCAGCTCCGTTTTTGCAGAAGAGACCCAGTACTTC
- | TRBJ1-2 | TRBV19 | - | CASSSGRNNYGYTF | TGTGCCAGTAGTTCGGGACGGAATAACTATGGCTACACCTTC
- | TRBJ2-3 | TRBV30 | - | CAWNADLTDTQYF | TGTGCCTGGAATGCGGACCTCACAGATACGCAGTATTTT
TRBD1 | TRBJ2-4 | TRBV10-1 | - | CASSRGQGNSDIQYF | TGCGCCAGCAGTAGGGGACAGGGAAATAGTGACATTCAGTACTTC
TRBD1 | TRBJ2-5 | TRBV11-1 | once | CASTRQGAQKTQYF | TGTGCCAGCACTAGACAGGGGGCGCAGAAGACCCAGTACTTC
TRBD2 | TRBJ2-1 | TRBV19 | - | CASRVAGPGYNEQFF | TGTGCCAGTAGAGTAGCGGGGCCCGGCTACAATGAGCAGTTCTTC
- | TRBJ2-7 | TRBV7-2 | once | CASSSMGQRGYF | TGTGCCAGCAGCTCTATGGGACAACGCGGGTACTTC
- | TRBJ2-7 | TRBV6-5 | - | CATSRGRVYEQYF | TGTGCCACTTCAAGGGGAAGAGTCTACGAGCAGTACTTC
- | TRBJ1-5 | TRBV7-6 | once | CASSLGNSNQPQHF | TGTGCCAGCAGCCTGGGGAATAGCAATCAGCCCCAGCATTTT
TRBD1 | TRBJ2-7 | TRBV6-5 | - | CATVDRSYEQYF | TGTGCCACTGTGGACAGGTCCTACGAGCAGTACTTC
TRBD2 | TRBJ2-3 | TRBV2 | - | CAIQTSGSTDTQYF | TGTGCCATCCAGACTAGCGGGAGCACAGATACGCAGTATTTT